The entry below gives a single T cell receptor (beta chain) sequence along with its context. Its matching antigen is unknown. The record originates from a study of CD8+ T cells in alopecia areata. Study at large: Using the percentage of affected scalp area, treated patients' severity was scored. Broader study findings: Tissue-resident alphabeta T cells belonging to normal skin likewise get sequenced within scalp specimens.

Germline assignment: CDR1 LNHNV and CDR2 YYDKDF (reference sequence). The V segment lost 5 bases and the J segment 6 bases; nucleotides outside the gene matches: 7. This CDR3 is 15 amino acids long. RNA extraction was followed by reverse transcription into cDNA, which acted as the sequencing template. Generated by immunoSEQ multiplex PCR, the TCRdb table keeps only in-frame clones and is missing some. This table holds 200,000 or so clones, 58% found once. This sample's treatment: oral pan-JAK inhibitor, 5-10 mg twice daily. Those with alopecia areata gave lesional scalp punch biopsies and peripheral blood.

The source material was CD4+ T cells sorted from blood, sampled at week 24, from a patient treated with tofacitinib. This TCR came from a human donor with alopecia areata. The chain links TRBV15 to TRBJ2-7, with 13 bases identical to TRBD2. The DNA of the CDR3 is TGTGCCACCAGCGGAGGACTAGCGGGAGCTTTCGAGCAGTACTTC. Its protein is CATSGGLAGAFEQYF.